The present T cell receptor (beta chain) was sequenced within a study of Ad26.COV2.S vaccination and SARS-CoV-2 variants. Study at large: Donor had been placed in the Ad26.COV2.S arm of the COV1001 trial. Ad26.COV2.S given intramuscularly, once or twice 56 days apart.

Per germline, CDR1 MNHNS and CDR2 SASEGT. Trimming took 2 bases from V and 1 from J, leaving 15 bases between them. This CDR3 is 16 amino acids long. As for treatment: some 19 received Ad26.COV2.S at low or high dose, single or two shots; several received placebo; per-sample allocation not given. Material that was analyzed had been drawn on day 63 after the first vaccine or placebo injection. General observations from the study: It was vaccine recipients, not placebo recipients, who had the higher spike-specific TCR breadth. Those who received vaccine or placebo ended up with similar non-spike TCR breadth.

As concerns this clone: The antigen is not known.

Method: immunoSEQ multiplex PCR; TCRdb's copy keeps in-frame clones and lacks some. This sample has approximately 240,000 clones, with approximately 88% found just once. This sample comprised peripheral blood, obtained in a trial of Ad26.COV2.S vaccine versus placebo. The chain joins TRBV6-1 to TRBJ2-7, with D tentatively TRBD1 or TRBD2 (6 bases each). This receptor was identified in a person aged 18 to 59 who received the Ad26.COV2.S COVID-19 vaccine or a placebo. CDR3 protein: CASSEYGGLGSYEQYF. For the CDR3, the DNA is TGTGCCAGCAGTGAATATGGGGGGCTAGGGTCCTACGAGCAGTACTTC.